This is a list of T cell receptor beta chains from one sample in a study of shared clonotypes between healthy human individuals. The assay was immunoSEQ multiplex PCR, and TCRdb's table has in-frame clones only and misses some. The data hold hundreds of thousands of clones, with roughly 95% observed a single time. The source material was naive CD8+ T cells sorted from blood. These receptors were collected from a woman aged 25 to 39 in good health. CDR3s include the opening cysteine and the closing phenylalanine or tryptophan. Clone sizes are given selectively: once, few, many, or a class where the clone is expanded.

j_call | clone_size | v_call | cdr3_aa
TRBJ2-1 | . | TRBV7-6 | CASSLQGSSYNEQFF
TRBJ1-5 | . | TRBV2 | CASREAGTGNQPQHF
TRBJ2-1 | . | TRBV4-2 | CASSQNPYEQFF
TRBJ2-7 | . | TRBV11-2 | CASSLSYYEQYF
TRBJ2-1 | . | TRBV27 | CASSLRQGVSYNEQFF
TRBJ1-2 | . | TRBV30 | CAWSVGVGVSYGYTF
TRBJ1-1 | . | TRBV28 | CASSYRGAEAFF
TRBJ2-1 | once | TRBV11-3 | CASSGGSGNEQFF
TRBJ2-5 | . | TRBV7-6 | CASSKTEPFSFGETQYF
TRBJ1-5 | . | TRBV4-1 | CASSQEIPGLNQPQHF
TRBJ2-1 | . | TRBV19 | CASSPPMGEQFF
TRBJ2-7 | . | TRBV2 | CASSENSLASYEQYF
TRBJ2-7 | . | TRBV11-2 | CASSLVSGPYEQYF
TRBJ1-2 | once | TRBV6-1 | CASSDRINSGTNYGYTF
TRBJ2-2 | . | TRBV6-5 | CASSLQVNTGELFF
TRBJ2-3 | . | TRBV30 | CAWSGPVIAQYF
TRBJ2-1 | . | TRBV28 | CASSLILRGPNNEQFF
TRBJ2-1 | . | TRBV28 | CASRGLSPTYSSYNEQFF
TRBJ1-1 | . | TRBV7-9 | CASSTELTGGRTEAFF
TRBJ1-1 | . | TRBV5-4 | CASSFSGEAFF
TRBJ2-3 | . | TRBV6-1 | CASSASRADTQYF
TRBJ2-7 | . | TRBV29-1 | CSAGQVSYEQYF
TRBJ1-1 | . | TRBV29-1 | CSVEDTTGLNTEAFF
TRBJ2-5 | . | TRBV6-5 | CASSYTGNQETQYF
TRBJ2-7 | . | TRBV6-1 | CASSEALRTPFYEQYF
TRBJ2-1 | . | TRBV27 | CASSWAGASSYNEQFF
TRBJ2-7 | . | TRBV13 | CASSLRQEDYEQYF
TRBJ2-3 | . | TRBV29-1 | CSVASDTQYF
TRBJ2-7 | . | TRBV9 | CASSVAAAGPYEQYF
TRBJ1-4 | . | TRBV7-9 | CASSGLDRSNEKLFF
TRBJ1-2 | . | TRBV28 | CASSQQGEQVYGYTF
TRBJ1-1 | once | TRBV15 | CATSSGTGGLNTEAFF
TRBJ1-3 | . | TRBV5-6 | CASSSDRGNTIYF
. | . | TRBV2 | CASRPGTGGHYEQYF
TRBJ1-1 | . | TRBV29-1 | CSSVGGNEAFF
TRBJ2-1 | . | TRBV5-6 | CASTRWELARHEQFF
TRBJ2-2 | . | TRBV27 | CASSFWGALAGELFF
TRBJ1-2 | . | TRBV2 | CASLGTGTWMGGYTF
TRBJ2-7 | . | TRBV28 | CASSLQGFAYEQYF
TRBJ2-3 | . | TRBV15 | CATSREPGLVWDTQYF
TRBJ2-3 | . | TRBV5-1 | CASSPKDSDTQYF
TRBJ2-7 | . | TRBV5-6 | CASSLGGSFFEQYF
TRBJ1-1 | . | TRBV28 | CASSLETEAFF
TRBJ2-7 | . | TRBV14 | CASRAASSYEQYF
TRBJ2-7 | . | TRBV28 | CASSTTTLFRSYEQYF
TRBJ2-1 | . | TRBV27 | CASSLSRGANNGKFF
TRBJ2-7 | . | TRBV6-6 | CASSYSPPSSYEQYF
TRBJ2-7 | . | TRBV6-5 | CASSYRNRVTYEQYF
TRBJ2-3 | . | TRBV2 | CASRRLMREGSTDTQYF
TRBJ1-5 | . | TRBV6-6 | CASSYFEEHQPQHF
TRBJ1-2 | . | TRBV28 | CACRTVGANYGYTF
TRBJ2-6 | once | TRBV7-8 | CASSLNRAGANVLTF